A selection of T cell receptor beta chains follows, all from one sample in a study of T-cell memory formation after mild COVID-19. TCRdb re-analysed the 5' RACE reads in MiXCR, keeping a single row per CDR3 protein. Among just over 150,000 distinct CDR3 sequences listed, 30% to 35% were seen once. Sequencing used PBMCs or a T cell subset sorted from them (not recorded which). These receptors were collected from an adult woman who had mild COVID-19 (a few samples of this study predate the infection). Cell type and time point are not known. The CDR3 runs from the conserved cysteine through the conserved F or W. A D gene is named only where the DNA matches it firmly. Some rows have no size entry. The others give once, few or many, or a class for an expanded clone.

J	D	size	V	length	CDR3	DNA
TRBJ2-7	-	-	TRBV12-5	12	CASGPYIYEQYF	TGTGCTAGTGGTCCATATATCTACGAGCAGTACTTC
TRBJ2-5	-	once	TRBV7-9	14	CASSPGLRGETQYF	TGTGCCAGCAGTCCGGGACTGAGGGGGGAGACCCAGTACTTC
TRBJ2-6	TRBD2	few	TRBV7-9	17	CASSVSGVPSGANVLTF	TGTGCCAGCAGCGTCAGCGGGGTCCCCTCTGGGGCCAACGTCCTGACTTTC
TRBJ1-2	-	-	TRBV18	16	CASSPTLTGSNYGYTF	TGTGCCAGCTCGCCCACCCTTACAGGGTCTAACTATGGCTACACCTTC
TRBJ2-7	TRBD2	-	TRBV4-1	13	CASSLLATYEQYF	TGCGCCAGCAGCTTACTAGCGACCTACGAGCAGTACTTC
TRBJ2-2	TRBD1	-	TRBV3-1	15	CASSFWDRDTGELFF	TGTGCCAGCAGCTTTTGGGACAGGGACACCGGGGAGCTGTTTTTT
TRBJ1-1	TRBD1	-	TRBV12-3/TRBV12-4	16	CASSYSQGARGTEAFF	TGTGCCAGCAGTTATTCACAGGGGGCTCGGGGCACTGAAGCTTTCTTT
TRBJ2-7	-	few	TRBV12-3/TRBV12-4	13	CASTAGTIYEQYF	TGTGCCAGCACTGCCGGGACCATCTACGAGCAGTACTTC
TRBJ1-2	TRBD1	-	TRBV19	13	CASNGQGPFGYTF	TGTGCCAGTAATGGACAGGGGCCCTTTGGCTACACCTTC
TRBJ2-2	-	few	TRBV11-3	15	CASSLGTSNTGELFF	TGTGCCAGCAGCTTAGGGACGTCGAACACCGGGGAGCTGTTTTTT
TRBJ2-1	-	-	TRBV6-1	16	CASRPPFGVDYNEQFF	TGTGCCAGCCGACCCCCGTTTGGGGTGGACTACAATGAGCAGTTCTTC
TRBJ2-5	-	-	TRBV29-1	12	CSVDTAGETQYF	TGCAGCGTTGACACGGCTGGGGAGACCCAGTACTTC
TRBJ2-7	TRBD2	-	TRBV6-2/TRBV6-3	14	CASSTYGTNYEQYF	TGTGCCAGCAGTACCTACGGGACTAACTACGAGCAGTACTTC
TRBJ2-5	TRBD1	few	TRBV12-3/TRBV12-4	16	CASSDRTGGNLMTQYF	TGTGCCAGCAGTGACCGGACAGGGGGGAATCTAATGACCCAGTACTTC
TRBJ2-7	-	-	TRBV9	13	CASSVGRNYEQYF	TGTGCCAGCAGCGTAGGCCGTAACTACGAGCAGTACTTC
TRBJ1-1	-	-	TRBV7-2	15	CASSLVRNLNTEAFF	TGTGCCAGCAGCTTAGTTCGGAACCTGAACACTGAAGCTTTCTTT
TRBJ2-1	TRBD1	-	TRBV18	16	CASSPGTGILYNEQFF	TGTGCCAGCTCACCCGGGACAGGGATCCTCTACAATGAGCAGTTCTTC
TRBJ2-7	TRBD1	-	TRBV7-9	13	CASRLTGSYEQYF	TGTGCCAGCAGGCTGACAGGGTCCTACGAGCAGTACTTC
TRBJ1-3	-	-	TRBV3-1	15	CASSQTVLSGNTIYF	TGTGCCAGCAGCCAAACAGTCCTCTCTGGAAACACCATATATTTT
TRBJ2-3	TRBD2	-	TRBV30	12	CAWNLAGGTQYF	TGTGCCTGGAATCTGGCGGGAGGAACGCAGTATTTT
TRBJ2-7	TRBD1	-	TRBV12-3/TRBV12-4	15	CASSQAGDRSHEQYF	TGTGCCAGCAGTCAAGCTGGGGACAGGTCACACGAGCAGTACTTC
TRBJ2-2	-	-	TRBV5-1	14	CATKTAINTGELFF	TGCGCCACCAAGACAGCTATTAACACCGGGGAGCTGTTTTTT
TRBJ2-5	-	-	TRBV6-1	14	CASSHKGGGETQYF	TGTGCCAGCAGCCACAAAGGAGGTGGAGAGACCCAGTACTTC
TRBJ1-1	-	few	TRBV6-5	15	CASSLSSGGGTEAFF	TGTGCCAGCAGTTTAAGTTCGGGGGGAGGGACTGAAGCTTTCTTT
TRBJ2-3	TRBD2	-	TRBV7-9	18	CASSLAPGLAGVTDTQYF	TGTGCCAGCAGCTTAGCCCCGGGACTAGCGGGAGTTACAGATACGCAGTATTTT
TRBJ1-1	-	few	TRBV10-3	16	CAISESDRAPNTEAFF	TGTGCCATCAGTGAGTCGGATCGGGCTCCAAACACTGAAGCTTTCTTT
TRBJ2-7	TRBD2	few	TRBV6-2/TRBV6-3	18	CASSYPRRGLAAAYEQYF	TGTGCCAGCAGTTACCCCCGAAGAGGACTAGCTGCTGCCTACGAGCAGTACTTC
TRBJ1-5	-	once	TRBV10-3	16	CAISEYPWEGDQPQHF	TGTGCCATCAGTGAGTACCCTTGGGAGGGTGACCAGCCCCAGCATTTT
TRBJ1-1	-	-	TRBV11-3	14	CASSLLQVGTEAFF	TGTGCCAGCAGCTTACTACAGGTGGGCACTGAAGCTTTCTTT
TRBJ2-7	-	few	TRBV15	13	CATSLPGDYEQYF	TGTGCCACCAGCTTGCCAGGGGACTACGAGCAGTACTTC
TRBJ1-2	-	few	TRBV15	14	CATSSSQGGYGYTF	TGTGCCACCAGCAGCTCGCAAGGCGGATATGGCTACACCTTC
TRBJ2-7	-	few	TRBV6-2/TRBV6-3	14	CASSYLGQTYEQYF	TGTGCCAGCAGTTATCTCGGACAGACCTACGAGCAGTACTTC
TRBJ1-5	TRBD1	-	TRBV6-1	15	CASSRTGVSNQPQHF	TGTGCCAGCAGTAGGACAGGGGTTAGCAATCAGCCCCAGCATTTT
TRBJ1-2	-	few	TRBV2	13	CASSTGRNYGYTF	TGTGCCAGCTCCACAGGGAGAAACTATGGCTACACCTTC
TRBJ1-2	-	-	TRBV6-6	16	CASSYQTGPTNYGYTF	TGTGCCAGCAGTTACCAAACAGGCCCGACTAACTATGGCTACACCTTC
TRBJ1-1	TRBD1	-	TRBV7-9	17	CASSLERNRGYDTEAFF	TGTGCCAGCAGCTTAGAGCGGAACAGGGGGTATGACACTGAAGCTTTCTTT
TRBJ1-5	-	-	TRBV13	12	CASSLGNQPQHF	TGTGCCAGCAGCTTAGGCAATCAGCCCCAGCATTTT
TRBJ1-2	-	-	TRBV24-1	15	CATSDLEGERYGYTF	TGTGCCACCAGTGATTTGGAGGGTGAGAGATATGGCTACACCTTC
TRBJ1-2	TRBD1	-	TRBV12-3/TRBV12-4	14	CASSFVGQGRGYTF	TGTGCCAGCAGTTTCGTGGGACAGGGTCGCGGCTACACCTTC
TRBJ2-2	-	-	TRBV7-6	17	CASSLALSRRDTGELFF	TGTGCCAGCAGCTTAGCGCTTTCGAGGAGAGACACCGGGGAGCTGTTTTTT
TRBJ1-3	-	-	TRBV20-1	17	CSAIPIEDLGVGNTIYF	TGCAGTGCTATCCCGATAGAGGATCTGGGCGTTGGAAACACCATATATTTT
TRBJ2-5	TRBD1	-	TRBV18	17	CASSPPPRDRGQETQYF	TGTGCCAGCTCACCTCCCCCCCGGGACAGGGGCCAAGAGACCCAGTACTTC
TRBJ2-7	-	-	TRBV7-7	13	CASSLKGSYEQYF	TGTGCCAGCAGCTTAAAGGGATCCTACGAGCAGTACTTC
TRBJ2-7	TRBD2	once	TRBV29-1	11	CSVEQGGEQYF	TGCAGCGTTGAACAGGGAGGGGAGCAGTACTTC
TRBJ2-3	-	few	TRBV7-9	18	CASSLARWFETSTDTQYF	TGTGCCAGCAGCTTAGCACGCTGGTTTGAGACTAGCACAGATACGCAGTATTTT
TRBJ2-5	-	few	TRBV30	14	CAWNPGALQETQYF	TGTGCCTGGAACCCGGGGGCCCTCCAAGAGACCCAGTACTTC
TRBJ2-3	TRBD2	-	TRBV5-1	17	CASSRSGGSVGTDTQYF	TGCGCCAGCAGCCGTAGCGGGGGTTCAGTAGGCACAGATACGCAGTATTTT
TRBJ2-4	-	-	TRBV12-3/TRBV12-4	14	CASSSEPSTLIQYF	TGTGCCAGCAGTTCCGAGCCCTCCACCCTCATTCAGTACTTC
TRBJ2-3	-	-	TRBV12-3/TRBV12-4	15	CASTSVQGPTDTQYF	TGTGCCAGCACCTCCGTCCAGGGCCCCACAGATACGCAGTATTTT
TRBJ2-1	TRBD2	-	TRBV7-2	16	CASSSRTSGGYNEQFF	TGTGCCAGCAGCTCCCGGACTAGCGGAGGGTACAATGAGCAGTTCTTC